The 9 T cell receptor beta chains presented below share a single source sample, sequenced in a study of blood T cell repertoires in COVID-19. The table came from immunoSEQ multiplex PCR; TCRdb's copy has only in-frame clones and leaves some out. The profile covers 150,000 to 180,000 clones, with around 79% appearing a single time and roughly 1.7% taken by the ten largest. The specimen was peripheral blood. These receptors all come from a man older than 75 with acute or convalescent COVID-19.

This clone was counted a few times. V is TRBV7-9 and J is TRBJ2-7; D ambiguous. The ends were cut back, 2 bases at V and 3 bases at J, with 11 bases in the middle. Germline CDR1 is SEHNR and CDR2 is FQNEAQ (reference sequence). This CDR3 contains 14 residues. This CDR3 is CASSLSITSYEQYF. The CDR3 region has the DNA TGTGCCAGCAGCTTATCCATTACCAGCTACGAGCAGTACTTC. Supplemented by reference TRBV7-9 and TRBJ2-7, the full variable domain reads DTGVSQNPRHKITKRGQNVTFRCDPISEHNRLYWYRQTLGQGPEFLTYFQNEAQLEKSRLLSDRFSAERPKGSFSTLEIQRTEQGDSAMYLCASSLSITSYEQYFGPGTRLTVT.

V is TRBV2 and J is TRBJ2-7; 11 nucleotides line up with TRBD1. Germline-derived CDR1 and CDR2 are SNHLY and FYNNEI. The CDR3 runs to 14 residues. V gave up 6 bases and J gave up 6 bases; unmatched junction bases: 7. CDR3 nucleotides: TGTGCCAGCAGGGTGGACAGGGGGCTGGGCGAGCAGTACTTC. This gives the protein CASRVDRGLGEQYF.

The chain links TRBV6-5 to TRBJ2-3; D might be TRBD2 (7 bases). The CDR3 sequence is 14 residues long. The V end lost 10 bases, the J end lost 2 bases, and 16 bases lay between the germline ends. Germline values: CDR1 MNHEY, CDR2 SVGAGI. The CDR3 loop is CAMKRGGPTDTQYF. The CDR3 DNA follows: TGTGCCATGAAGAGGGGGGGACCCACAGATACGCAGTATTTT.

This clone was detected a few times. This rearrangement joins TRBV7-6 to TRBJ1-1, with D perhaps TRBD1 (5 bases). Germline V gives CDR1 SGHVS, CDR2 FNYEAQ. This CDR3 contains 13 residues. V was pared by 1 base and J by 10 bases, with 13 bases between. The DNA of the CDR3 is TGTGCCAGCAGCTTAGAACTGATGGGGGGAGCTTTCTTT. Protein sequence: CASSLELMGGAFF.

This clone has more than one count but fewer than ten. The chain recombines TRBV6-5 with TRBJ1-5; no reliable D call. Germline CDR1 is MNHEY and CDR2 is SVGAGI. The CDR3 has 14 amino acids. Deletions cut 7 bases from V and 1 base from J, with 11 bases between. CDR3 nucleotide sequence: TGTGCCAGCAAGGAGTCTCGGAGCAATCAGCCCCAGCATTTT. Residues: CASKESRSNQPQHF.

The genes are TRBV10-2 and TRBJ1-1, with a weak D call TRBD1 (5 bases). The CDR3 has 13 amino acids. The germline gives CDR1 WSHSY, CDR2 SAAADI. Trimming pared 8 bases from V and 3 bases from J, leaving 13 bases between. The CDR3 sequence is CASARVRDTEAFF. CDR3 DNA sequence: TGCGCCAGCGCCAGGGTGCGTGACACTGAAGCTTTCTTT.

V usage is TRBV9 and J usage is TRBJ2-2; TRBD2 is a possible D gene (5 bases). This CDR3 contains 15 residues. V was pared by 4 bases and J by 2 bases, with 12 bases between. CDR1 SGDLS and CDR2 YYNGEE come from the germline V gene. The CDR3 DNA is TGTGCCAGCAGCACCCGGGGAACTAACACCGGGGAGCTGTTTTTT. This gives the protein CASSTRGTNTGELFF. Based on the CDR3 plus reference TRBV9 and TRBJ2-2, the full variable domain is DSGVTQTPKHLITATGQRVTLRCSPRSGDLSVYWYQQSLDQGLQFLIQYYNGEERAKGNILERFSAQQFPDLHSELNLSSLELGDSALYFCASSTRGTNTGELFFGEGSRLTVL.

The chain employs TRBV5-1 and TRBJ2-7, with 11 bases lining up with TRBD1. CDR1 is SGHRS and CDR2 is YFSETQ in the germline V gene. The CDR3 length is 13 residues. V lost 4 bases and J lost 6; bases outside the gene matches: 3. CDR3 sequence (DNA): TGCGCCAGCAGCACCGGGACAGGGGGCGAGCAGTACTTC. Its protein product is CASSTGTGGEQYF.

CDR3 sequence: CSVGTLNYGYTF. The DNA of the CDR3 is TGCAGCGTAGGGACACTCAACTATGGCTACACCTTC. The chain carries TRBV29-1 and TRBJ1-2; perhaps TRBD1 as D (6 bases). The CDR3 contains 12 residues. CDR1 and CDR2 (germline): SQVTM, ANQGSEA. V lost 6 bases and J 2 bases, leaving 10 bases between the germline ends.